This T cell receptor beta chain derives from a study of cytomegalovirus exposure and HLA in healthy donors. A remark on this clone: Antigen unknown.

The CDR3 loop spans 13 amino acids. Per the germline V gene, CDR1 is SNHLY and CDR2 is FYNNEI. Trimming shortened V by 6 bases and J by 4 bases, and 11 bases separated the two germline ends. Broader study findings: Accurate prediction of most subjects' HLA-A and HLA-B alleles from TCR beta sequences was reported. Most likely, a cluster of highly shared sequence variants arose as a sequencing artifact. An ancestry cluster, one associated with Asian ancestry, reportedly showed fewer N-insertions than the approximately 670-donor mean in a later analysis.

The PCR employed 60 Vbeta primers together with 13 Jbeta primers. TCRdb's copy holds only in-frame clones and misses some; the assay was immunoSEQ multiplex PCR. The sample shows 35,000 to 45,000 clones, roughly 63% of them seen only once. This receptor was identified in a man aged 55-75 years in good health and CMV-seropositive. The sequencing sample was made of PBMCs. The rearrangement uses TRBV2 and TRBJ2-3; D gene ambiguous. The CDR3 sequence is CASRSGIADTQYF. The DNA for the CDR3 is TGTGCCAGCAGATCAGGCATCGCAGATACGCAGTATTTT.